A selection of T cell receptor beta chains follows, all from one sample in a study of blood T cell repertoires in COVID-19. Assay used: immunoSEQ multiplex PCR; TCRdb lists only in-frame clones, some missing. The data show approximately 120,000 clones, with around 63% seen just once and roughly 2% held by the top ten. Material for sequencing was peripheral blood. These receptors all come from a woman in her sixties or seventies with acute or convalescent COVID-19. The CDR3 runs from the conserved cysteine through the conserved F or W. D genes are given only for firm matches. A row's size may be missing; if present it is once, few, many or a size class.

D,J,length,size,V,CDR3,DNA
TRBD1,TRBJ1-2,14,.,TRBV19,CASSIGGTGLGYTF,TGTGCCAGTAGTATAGGCGGGACAGGTTTAGGCTACACCTTC
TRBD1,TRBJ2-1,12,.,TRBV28,CASSRQGNEQFF,TGTGCCAGCAGCCGACAGGGCAATGAGCAGTTCTTC
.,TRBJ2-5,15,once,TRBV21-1,CASSRPGLKSCTQYF,TGTGCCAGCAGCAGGCCGGGACTGAAGAGTTGTACCCAGTACTTC
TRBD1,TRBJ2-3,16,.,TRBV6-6,CASSYRDRVLADTQYF,TGTGCCAGCAGTTACCGGGACAGGGTTTTAGCAGATACGCAGTATTTT
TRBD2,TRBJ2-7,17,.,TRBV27,CASRGLAGGLFSYEQYF,TGTGCCAGCAGGGGGCTAGCGGGGGGTCTTTTCTCCTACGAGCAGTACTTC
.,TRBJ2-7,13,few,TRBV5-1,CASRFRQPYEQYF,TGCGCCAGCAGATTCCGACAGCCCTACGAGCAGTACTTC
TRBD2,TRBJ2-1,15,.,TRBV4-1,CASSQTGTRGNEQFF,TGCGCCAGCAGCCAAACCGGGACTAGGGGCAATGAGCAGTTCTTC
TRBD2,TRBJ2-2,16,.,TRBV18,CASSPSSGHSSGELFF,TGTGCCAGCTCACCCTCTAGCGGACACTCATCAGGGGAGCTGTTTTTT
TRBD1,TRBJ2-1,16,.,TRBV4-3,CASSQDGQGGYNEQFF,TGCGCCAGCAGCCAAGACGGACAGGGGGGCTACAATGAGCAGTTCTTC
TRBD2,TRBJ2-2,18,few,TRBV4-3,CASSRDFFSGGAGGELFF,TGCGCCAGCAGCCGGGACTTTTTTAGCGGGGGGGCCGGCGGGGAGCTGTTTTTT
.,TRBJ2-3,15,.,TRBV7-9,CASSRDRRTRDTQYF,TGTGCCAGCAGTCGTGACAGGCGCACGAGAGATACGCAGTATTTT
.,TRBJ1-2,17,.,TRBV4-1,CASSPTSTGAVNYGYTF,TGCGCCAGCAGTCCTACCTCGACAGGCGCGGTGAACTATGGCTACACCTTC